This entry features one T cell receptor (beta chain) sequence. Its target is not known. Germline CDR1 is DFQATT and CDR2 is SNEGSKA (reference sequence). The CDR3 consists of 15 residues. V gave up 1 base and J gave up 4 bases, with 16 bases separating them. The data originate from a study of T cell repertoires in cytomegalovirus infection. Study in general: Recently identified HLA-C-restricted CMV epitopes were among the peptides used. Carrying CMV and the relevant HLA type showed in public TCR beta signatures.

Study-level points and caveats: In two of eight donors, the top clonotype was HLA-C-restricted CMV-specific. Identification of carriers of CMV plus the relevant HLA was performed using cumulative public TCR beta family frequency.

One entry per CDR3 protein, called by TCRdb with MiXCR from the reads. Among under 350,000 distinct CDR3 sequences listed, around 20% were seen once. This chain joins TRBV20-1 and TRBJ1-1, with D perhaps matching TRBD1 (6 bases). The sequenced sample was cultured PBMCs, obtained from culture after CMV antigen stimulation. This sequence was found in a human donor in good health (CMV status not recorded). Some clones in this sample may be carry-over from other donors' samples. CDR3 in amino acids: CSARGGGRGGTEAFF. The CDR3, as DNA: TGCAGTGCTAGAGGGGGTGGGAGGGGGGGCACTGAAGCTTTCTTT.